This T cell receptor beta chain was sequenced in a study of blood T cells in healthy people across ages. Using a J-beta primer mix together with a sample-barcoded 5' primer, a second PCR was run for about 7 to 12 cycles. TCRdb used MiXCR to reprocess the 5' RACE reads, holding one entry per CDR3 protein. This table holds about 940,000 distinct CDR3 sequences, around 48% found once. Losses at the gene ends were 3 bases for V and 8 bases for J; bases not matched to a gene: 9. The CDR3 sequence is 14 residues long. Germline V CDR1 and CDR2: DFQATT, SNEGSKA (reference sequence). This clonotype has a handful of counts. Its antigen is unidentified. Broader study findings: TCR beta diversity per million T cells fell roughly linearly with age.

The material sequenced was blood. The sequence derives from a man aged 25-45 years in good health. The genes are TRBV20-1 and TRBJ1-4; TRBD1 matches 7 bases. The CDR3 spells CSASDRVRQEKLFF. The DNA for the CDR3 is TGCAGTGCTAGTGACAGGGTCAGACAGGAAAAACTGTTTTTT.